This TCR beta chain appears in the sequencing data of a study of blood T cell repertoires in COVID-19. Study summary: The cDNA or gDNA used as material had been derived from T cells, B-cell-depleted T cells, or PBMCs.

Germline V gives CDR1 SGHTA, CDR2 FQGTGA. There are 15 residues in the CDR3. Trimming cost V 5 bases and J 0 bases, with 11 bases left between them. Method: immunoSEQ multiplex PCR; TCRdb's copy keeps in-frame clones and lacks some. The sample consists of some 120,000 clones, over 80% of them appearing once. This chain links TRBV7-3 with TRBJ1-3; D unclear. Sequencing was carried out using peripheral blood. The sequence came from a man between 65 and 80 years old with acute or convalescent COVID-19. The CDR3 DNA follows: TGTGCCAGCAGCCTGACTTCGGGCTCTGGAAACACCATATATTTT. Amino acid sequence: CASSLTSGSGNTIYF. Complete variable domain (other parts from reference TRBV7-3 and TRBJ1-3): GAGVSQTPSNKVTEKGKYVELRCDPISGHTALYWYRQSLGQGPEFLIYFQGTGAADDSGLPNDRFFAVRPEGSVSTLKIQRTERGDSAVYLCASSLTSGSGNTIYFGEGSWLTVV.